This entry lists 21 T cell receptor beta chains sequenced from one sample in a study of T cell repertoires in cytomegalovirus infection. Using its own MiXCR run on the reads, TCRdb lists one record per CDR3 protein. The data contain more than 650,000 distinct CDR3 sequences, 35% to 40% of them seen just once; the ten biggest clones take up around 2.8%. The specimen sequenced was PBMCs. The receptors here all came from a human donor in good health (CMV status not recorded). Some clones in this sample may be carry-over from other donors' samples.

This sequence joins TRBV28 and TRBJ2-3; 9 bases are shared with TRBD1. The CDR3 contains 15 residues. CDR1 and CDR2 from the germline V gene are MDHEN and SYDVKM. V shed 3 bases, J shed 4 bases, and the junction held 5 bases outside the gene matches. The CDR3 loop reads CASSFVGQGADTQYF. Here the CDR3 DNA reads TGTGCCAGCAGTTTCGTGGGACAGGGAGCAGATACGCAGTATTTT.

This clonotype was seen only a few times. The rearrangement joins TRBV6-1 to TRBJ1-1; 8 bases align to TRBD1. The V segment lost 7 bases and the J segment 3 bases; nucleotides outside the gene matches: 10. The CDR3 contains 15 residues. The germline gives CDR1 MNHNS, CDR2 SASEGT. The CDR3 region has the DNA TGTGCCAGCACTCCGACAGGGGTCCTATACACTGAAGCTTTCTTT. It translates to CASTPTGVLYTEAFF.

This clonotype appeared many times. The chain combines TRBV11-2 with TRBJ1-2; a possible D gene is TRBD1 (6 bases). Trimming took off 5 bases at V and 4 bases at J, with 14 bases between the two ends. This CDR3 spans 14 amino acids. The V gene's germline CDR1 is SGHAT and CDR2 FQNNGV. As DNA, the CDR3 is TGTGCCAGCAGCCGAGCGGGGGCGGGCTATGGCTACACCTTC. Encoded protein: CASSRAGAGYGYTF.

The rearrangement joins TRBV7-9 to TRBJ1-2; 7 bases are a match to TRBD1. The germline V gene has CDR1 SEHNR and CDR2 FQNEAQ (reference sequence). This CDR3 spans 15 amino acids. Trimming took 1 base from V and 4 from J; bases not matched to a gene: 6. CDR3 sequence: CASSLGGGYGYGYTF. The CDR3 bases are TGTGCCAGCAGCTTAGGAGGGGGCTATGGCTATGGCTACACCTTC.

In this sample, this clonotype turned up many times. For the CDR3, the DNA is TGTGCCAGCAGCTTACGGAGGACAGGGGGAGGAGAGACCCAGTACTTC. Translated, it gives CASSLRRTGGGETQYF. The chain employs TRBV7-2 and TRBJ2-5, with TRBD1 matching 10 bases. Trimming cost V 2 bases and J 4 bases; bases outside gene matches: 7. There are 16 residues in the CDR3. The germline gives CDR1 SGHTA, CDR2 FQGNSA.

The chain uses TRBV6-5 and TRBJ1-2; 7 positions agree with TRBD1. This CDR3 is 15 amino acids long. Germline lookup yields CDR1 MNHEY and CDR2 SVGAGI. The V and J ends lost 0 bases and 7 bases, in that order; junction bases with no gene match: 8. The CDR3 bases are TGTGCCAGCAGTTACTCGATTCGACAGGGTCGTGGCTACACCTTC. Its translation: CASSYSIRQGRGYTF.

This clonotype was counted a few times. The rearrangement uses TRBV12-3 or TRBV12-4 and TRBJ2-1, with D possibly TRBD2 on 5 matching bases. V was clipped by 6 bases and J by 4 bases, with 10 bases between them. The CDR3 sequence is 13 residues long. The CDR3 reads CASSYKRYNEQFF. The CDR3 DNA reads TGTGCCAGCAGCTACAAGCGGTACAATGAGCAGTTCTTC.

This chain joins TRBV7-8 and TRBJ2-2, with D perhaps TRBD1 (6 bases). This CDR3 contains 11 residues. The germline V gene encodes CDR1 SGHVS and CDR2 FQNEAQ. CDR3 region: CGSGESGELFF. For the CDR3, the DNA is TGTGGGTCAGGGGAGAGCGGGGAGCTGTTTTTT.

The chain recombines TRBV4-2 with TRBJ2-7; 8 bases align to TRBD1. This CDR3 spans 15 amino acids. The junction had 9 bases not matched to a gene; V was cut back by 3 bases and J by 5 bases. In germline, CDR1 is LGHNA, CDR2 YNFKEQ. CDR3 nucleotide sequence: TGTGCCAGCAGCCACCCCGGACAGGGAGCCGACGAGCAGTACTTC. Its translation: CASSHPGQGADEQYF.

The rearrangement joins TRBV6-2 or TRBV6-3 to TRBJ2-7; D tentatively fits TRBD1 or TRBD2 (5 bases each). V was trimmed by 11 bases and J by 0 bases, leaving 11 bases between them. This CDR3 contains 12 residues. Germline CDR1 is MNHEY and CDR2 is SVGEGT. CDR3 sequence: CAATGPSYEQYF. CDR3 nucleotide sequence: TGTGCCGCCACGGGGCCCTCCTACGAGCAGTACTTC.

Concerning this clonotype: Given a much more abundant clone one base away, this may be a read error. The genes are TRBV4-1 and TRBJ1-1, with TRBD1 as a possible D gene (5 bases). This CDR3 region has 15 residues. Germline CDR1 MGHRA, CDR2 YSYEKL. As DNA, the CDR3 is TGCGCCATCAGCCAAGAAGTACGGGGGGTGACTGAAGCTTTCTTT. Encoded protein: CAISQEVRGVTEAFF.

The V and J genes are TRBV28 and TRBJ1-5; D not resolved. V was shortened by 2 bases and J by 5 bases, with 10 bases between the two germline ends. In germline, CDR1 is MDHEN, CDR2 SYDVKM. The CDR3 length is 14 residues. The CDR3 protein is CASSLVGGHQPQHF. The CDR3 DNA is TGTGCCAGCAGTTTAGTAGGAGGGCATCAGCCCCAGCATTTT. The full variable domain, its missing parts supplied by reference TRBV28 and TRBJ1-5, is DVKVTQSSRYLVKRTGEKVFLECVQDMDHENMFWYRQDPGLGLRLIYFSYDVKMKEKGDIPEGYSVSREKKERFSLILESASTNQTSMYLCASSLVGGHQPQHFGDGTRLSIL.

The chain has TRBV11-2 and TRBJ1-1; tentatively, D is TRBD1 (5 bases). The germline CDR1 and CDR2 sequences are SGHAT and FQNNGV. The V end lost 0 bases, the J end lost 1 base, and 18 bases lay between the germline ends. The CDR3 is made up of 18 amino acids. CDR3 region: CASSLDQTGGTGNTEAFF. CDR3 DNA sequence: TGTGCCAGCAGCTTAGATCAAACGGGGGGGACCGGGAACACTGAAGCTTTCTTT.

Only a few counts were recorded for this clonotype. The gene calls are TRBV7-8 and TRBJ2-3, with TRBD2 matching over 14 bases. Per the germline V gene, CDR1 is SGHVS and CDR2 is FQNEAQ. Losses at the gene ends were 1 base for V and 4 bases for J; bases not matched to a gene: 4. This CDR3 comprises 17 residues. The DNA for the CDR3 is TGTGCCAGCAGCTTAGGACTAGCGGGGGGGCAGCCAGATACGCAGTATTTT. This sequence encodes CASSLGLAGGQPDTQYF.

A few counts support this clonotype. This rearrangement joins TRBV7-2 to TRBJ1-1, with D possibly TRBD1 on 5 matching bases. CDR1 SGHTA and CDR2 FQGNSA come from the germline V gene. The CDR3 loop spans 13 amino acids. V gave up 4 bases and J gave up 5 bases, with 11 bases separating them. CDR3: CASSWGGRTEAFF. The CDR3 DNA reads TGTGCCAGCAGCTGGGGGGGGAGGACTGAAGCTTTCTTT. Complete variable domain (other parts from reference TRBV7-2 and TRBJ1-1): GAGVSQSPSNKVTEKGKDVELRCDPISGHTALYWYRQSLGQGLEFLIYFQGNSAPDKSGLPSDRFSAERTGGSVSTLTIQRTQQEDSAVYLCASSWGGRTEAFFGQGTRLTVV.

This clonotype was counted only a few times. This chain joins TRBV28 and TRBJ1-5; maybe TRBD1 (5 bases). V lost 5 bases to trimming and J lost 9 bases, with 14 bases between them. Germline V gene lookup returns CDR1 MDHEN and CDR2 SYDVKM. The CDR3 is 13 residues long. The DNA for the CDR3 is TGTGCCAGCAGTCCAGCGTACGGGGGGCCCCAGCATTTT. This codes for CASSPAYGGPQHF.

This clonotype was recorded a few times. The chain recombines TRBV3-1 with TRBJ2-7; 9 bases agree with TRBD1. CDR1 LGHDT and CDR2 YNNKEL come from the germline V gene (reference sequence). CDR3 length: 15 residues. The V segment lost 1 base and the J segment 9 bases; nucleotides outside the gene matches: 10. The CDR3 region is CASSQGDRARGGQYF. The CDR3 DNA is TGTGCCAGCAGCCAAGGGGACAGGGCGCGCGGAGGGCAGTACTTC.

In this sample, this clonotype turned up many times. The chain carries TRBV7-2 and TRBJ1-1; D remains ambiguous. With 2 bases removed from V and 5 bases from J, the gap between germline ends came to 9 bases. In germline, CDR1 is SGHTA, CDR2 FQGNSA. The CDR3 has 13 amino acids. The CDR3 nucleotides read TGTGCCAGCAGCTTATCGAGGGCAACTGAAGCTTTCTTT. This sequence encodes CASSLSRATEAFF.

The genes are TRBV19 and TRBJ2-2; the D gene could be TRBD1 or TRBD2 (6 bases each). This CDR3 is 13 amino acids long. The V and J ends lost 8 bases and 7 bases respectively, with 14 bases between them. Germline V gives CDR1 LNHDA, CDR2 SQIVND (reference sequence). This CDR3 reads CASGMGGIGELFF. The CDR3 nucleotides read TGTGCCAGTGGGATGGGGGGCATCGGGGAGCTGTTTTTT.

This clonotype was counted between two and nine times. V usage is TRBV7-8 and J usage is TRBJ2-7, with 9 nucleotides matching TRBD2. This CDR3 region has 15 residues. With 2 bases clipped from V and 4 bases from J, the junction kept 6 bases outside the gene matches. CDR1 and CDR2 from the germline V gene are SGHVS and FQNEAQ. The CDR3: CASSLFQREEYEQYF. CDR3 sequence (DNA): TGTGCCAGCAGCTTATTTCAGCGGGAGGAATACGAGCAGTACTTC.

In this sample, this clonotype turned up a few times. The chain links TRBV4-1 to TRBJ2-2; D not certain. This CDR3 spans 12 amino acids. V was trimmed by 0 bases and J by 6 bases, leaving 2 bases between them. CDR1 is MGHRA and CDR2 is YSYEKL in the germline V gene. The DNA for the CDR3 is TGCGCCAGCAGCCAAGATGCCGGGGAGCTGTTTTTT. Its protein is CASSQDAGELFF.